The 18 T cell receptor beta chains in this list originate from one sample, sequenced in a study of T cells after yellow fever vaccination. TCRdb analysed the 5' RACE reads with MiXCR anew, one entry per CDR3 protein. This table holds fewer than 350,000 distinct CDR3 sequences, approximately 3.8% found once. The material sequenced was PBMCs, taken on the day of the yellow fever booster vaccination. All receptors derive from a young man who received the YFV17D yellow fever vaccine.

There are a few counts of this clonotype. The chain has TRBV4-3 and TRBJ2-5; 12 nucleotides match TRBD1. Germline loops: CDR1 LGHNA, CDR2 YSLEER. V gave up 0 bases and J gave up 7 bases; unmatched junction bases: 3. CDR3 size: 15 residues. CDR3 bases: TGCGCCAGCAGCCAAGAGGGACAGGGGGCTCGGACCCAGTACTTC. This gives the protein CASSQEGQGARTQYF.

This clonotype was recorded at least ten times. The J gene is TRBJ2-7, the V gene TRBV12-3 or TRBV12-4; D is uncertain. Trimming removed 1 base at V and 2 bases at J, with 12 bases between. The CDR3 contains 15 residues. CDR3 residues: CASSLDLVFAYEQYF. In nucleotides, the CDR3 is TGTGCCAGCAGTTTAGATCTGGTATTTGCCTACGAGCAGTACTTC.

The sample holds many counts of this clonotype. The CDR3, as DNA: TGTGCCAGCAGTGATTTTCGGGGACAGGGTTTCTCTGGGGCCAACGTCCTGACTTTC. It is translated as CASSDFRGQGFSGANVLTF. This chain connects TRBV6-2 or TRBV6-3 to TRBJ2-6, with 9 bases lining up with TRBD1. With V trimmed by 5 bases and J by 0 bases, 11 bases remained unmatched. The CDR3 totals 19 residues. Germline V CDR1 and CDR2: MNHEY, SVGEGT.

This clonotype turned up a few times. V and J are TRBV3-1 and TRBJ2-5; TRBD2 matches at 12 bases. Germline V gene lookup returns CDR1 LGHDT and CDR2 YNNKEL (reference sequence). Trimming at V came to 9 bases and at J to 5 bases, leaving 7 bases not matched to a gene. The CDR3 extends over 14 amino acids. The CDR3 spells CARIGLAGLETQYF. Written as DNA, the CDR3 is TGTGCCAGGATCGGACTAGCGGGGTTGGAGACCCAGTACTTC.

This clonotype was recorded only once. V and J are TRBV18 and TRBJ2-7; 7 bases match TRBD1. This CDR3 has 14 residues. J gave up 3 bases and V 3 bases, and 5 bases lay outside the gene matches. The germline V gene encodes CDR1 KGHSH and CDR2 LQKENI. The CDR3, as DNA: TGTGCCAGCTCACCGAAAGGGGACAGCTACGAGCAGTACGTC. Its translation: CASSPKGDSYEQYV.

This clonotype has just a few counts. The V and J genes are TRBV2 and TRBJ2-7; TRBD2 might be the D (6 bases). The CDR3 has 11 amino acids. Germline V CDR1 and CDR2: SNHLY, FYNNEI. With 7 bases removed from V and 5 bases from J, the gap between germline ends came to 9 bases. CDR3 bases: TGTGCCAGCAAGGAGGGCCACGAGCAGTACGTC. This gives the protein CASKEGHEQYV.

This clonotype appeared many times. This chain links TRBV5-1 with TRBJ2-2, with 12 nucleotides matching TRBD2. In germline, CDR1 is SGHRS, CDR2 YFSETQ. CDR3 length: 15 amino acids. Trimming took 4 bases from V and 4 from J; bases not matched to a gene: 2. The CDR3 protein is CASSGGLAGTGELFF. The CDR3 DNA reads as TGCGCCAGCAGCGGGGGACTAGCGGGCACCGGGGAGCTGTTTTTT.

The CDR3 region is CASSFDTDYTF. CDR3 nucleotide sequence: TGTGCCAGCAGCTTCGATACGGATTACACCTTC. This sequence joins TRBV7-2 and TRBJ1-2; D ambiguous. Per germline, CDR1 SGHTA and CDR2 FQGNSA. The V end lost 3 bases, the J end lost 11 bases, and 10 bases lay between the germline ends. The CDR3 runs to 11 residues.

This clonotype has only a few counts. The rearrangement uses TRBV7-2 and TRBJ1-6; 9 nucleotides match TRBD1. The V gene's germline CDR1 is SGHTA and CDR2 FQGNSA. The CDR3 loop spans 14 amino acids. V lost 4 bases to trimming and J lost 10 bases; unmatched junction nucleotides: 5. The CDR3 DNA reads as TGTGCCAGCAGCTCCAGGACAGGGGAATCACCCCTCCACTTT. Translated: CASSSRTGESPLHF.

This clonotype was detected only a few times. The chain carries TRBV10-3 and TRBJ2-5; TRBD1 matches at 11 bases. V gave up 6 bases and J gave up 4 bases; unmatched junction bases: 4. Germline values: CDR1 ENHRY, CDR2 SYGVKD. This CDR3 spans 14 amino acids. CDR3 sequence: CAISLDRGPETQYF. DNA of the CDR3: TGTGCCATCAGCTTGGACAGGGGGCCAGAGACCCAGTACTTC.

This chain connects TRBV5-4 to TRBJ2-2; TRBD2 matches at 7 bases. Germline trimming cut 0 bases from V and 4 bases from J; bases unmatched to any gene: 0. Germline CDR1 SGHNT, CDR2 YYREEE (reference sequence). There are 14 residues in the CDR3. CDR3 protein: CASSLGLATGELFF. The CDR3 DNA reads TGTGCCAGCAGCTTGGGACTAGCCACCGGGGAGCTGTTTTTT.

This clonotype has only a few counts. This chain links TRBV7-2 with TRBJ2-5; tentatively, D is TRBD2 (5 bases). Trimming took off 4 bases at V and 2 bases at J, with 11 bases between the two ends. CDR1 and CDR2 (germline): SGHTA, FQGNSA. The CDR3 is 14 amino acids. As DNA, the CDR3 is TGTGCCAGCAGCTCAGGACGGGAACAAGAGACCCAGTACTTC. As protein: CASSSGREQETQYF.

The genes are TRBV12-3 or TRBV12-4 and TRBJ2-3; the match to TRBD2 covers 14 bases. V gave up 5 bases and J gave up 2 bases; unmatched junction bases: 3. The CDR3 runs to 16 residues. The CDR3 spells CASSGTSGGFTDTQYF. As DNA, the CDR3 is TGTGCCAGCAGTGGGACTAGCGGGGGCTTCACAGATACGCAGTATTTT.

The table lists this clonotype with a few counts. The chain couples TRBV5-1 to TRBJ2-2, with D tentatively TRBD1 (7 bases). There are 17 residues in the CDR3. The V end was cut by 4 bases, the J end by 0 bases, with 16 bases between. Germline lookup yields CDR1 SGHRS and CDR2 YFSETQ. This CDR3 is CASSQSRGTANTGELFF. CDR3 nucleotide sequence: TGCGCCAGCAGCCAAAGCCGGGGGACAGCGAACACCGGGGAGCTGTTTTTT.

This clonotype was counted at least ten times. This rearrangement joins TRBV5-1 to TRBJ1-5; possible D gene TRBD1, 5 bases. This CDR3 is 14 amino acids long. The germline gives CDR1 SGHRS, CDR2 YFSETQ. V was trimmed by 5 bases and J by 3 bases, leaving 12 bases between them. The CDR3 spells CASSIDSDNQPQHF. The CDR3, as DNA: TGCGCCAGCAGTATAGACAGCGACAATCAGCCCCAGCATTTT.

This clonotype was observed at least ten times. The rearrangement links TRBV12-3 or TRBV12-4 to TRBJ2-1; 10 bases align to TRBD2. This CDR3 region has 15 residues. V lost 6 bases to trimming and J lost 4 bases; unmatched junction nucleotides: 6. The CDR3, as DNA: TGTGCCAGCAGCCCCAGCGGGGGGGTTTACAATGAGCAGTTCTTC. Translation: CASSPSGGVYNEQFF.

A few counts support this clonotype. This chain links TRBV6-5 with TRBJ2-3; 8 nucleotides line up with TRBD2. CDR3 length equals 15 residues. Trimming removed 6 bases from V and 1 base from J; junction bases left unmatched: 6. CDR1 MNHEY and CDR2 SVGAGI come from the germline V gene. Here the CDR3 DNA reads TGTGCCAGCAGCTTGGGGACTAGGCGCACAGATACGCAGTATTTT. It specifies CASSLGTRRTDTQYF.

This clonotype was detected many times. The genes are TRBV18 and TRBJ2-3, with D unclear. Trimming pared 2 bases from V and 5 bases from J, leaving 14 bases between. The CDR3 length is 15 residues. The germline gives CDR1 KGHSH, CDR2 LQKENI. CDR3 sequence (DNA): TGTGCCAGCTCACCAAGCACCCCTTGGGGAGATACGCAGTATTTT. It translates to CASSPSTPWGDTQYF. Variable domain in full (rest from reference TRBV18 and TRBJ2-3): NAGVMQNPRHLVRRRGQEARLRCSPMKGHSHVYWYRQLPEEGLKFMVYLQKENIIDESGMPKERFSAEFPKEGPSILRIQQVVRGDSAAYFCASSPSTPWGDTQYFGPGTRLTVL.